The next 11 T cell receptor beta chains were all read from a single sample in a study of cytomegalovirus exposure and HLA in healthy donors. The PCR contained 60 Vbeta and 13 Jbeta primers. Profiled with immunoSEQ multiplex PCR; TCRdb holds only in-frame clones, not every one. The data hold some 120,000 clones, with about 81% observed a single time. Sequenced: PBMCs. The receptors stem from a woman in her thirties in good health and CMV-seronegative.

The chain joins TRBV11-2 to TRBJ2-7; 7 bases align to TRBD2. The CDR3 is 13 amino acids. The germline gives CDR1 SGHAT, CDR2 FQNNGV. The trim removed 3 bases at V and 7 bases at J, leaving 6 bases unmatched. The CDR3 coding sequence is TGTGCCAGCAGCTTTGAACTCGGGGGGGAGCAGTACTTC. It encodes CASSFELGGEQYF. Based on the CDR3 plus reference TRBV11-2 and TRBJ2-7, the full variable domain is EAGVAQSPRYKIIEKRQSVAFWCNPISGHATLYWYQQILGQGPKLLIQFQNNGVVDDSQLPKDRFSAERLKGVDSTLKIQPAKLEDSAVYLCASSFELGGEQYFGPGTRLTVT.

The chain recombines TRBV5-1 with TRBJ2-5, with 12 bases that match TRBD2. V shed 0 bases, J shed 2 bases, and the junction held 8 bases outside the gene matches. Germline V gene data show CDR1 as SGHRS and CDR2 as YFSETQ. The CDR3 covers 18 residues. CDR3 in amino acids: CASSLAPGLAGPQETQYF. As DNA, the CDR3 is TGCGCCAGCAGCTTGGCGCCGGGACTAGCGGGCCCGCAAGAGACCCAGTACTTC.

The chain uses TRBV2 and TRBJ2-1; 13 bases align to TRBD2. The CDR3 extends over 15 amino acids. After removal of 7 bases from V and 4 bases from J, the junction contained 4 bases not matched to a gene. Germline assignment: CDR1 SNHLY and CDR2 FYNNEI. As DNA, the CDR3 is TGTGCCAGCACCGCGGGACTAGCGGGGTACAATGAGCAGTTCTTC. This sequence encodes CASTAGLAGYNEQFF.

The V and J genes are TRBV2 and TRBJ2-5; D possibly corresponds to TRBD1 (6 bases). This CDR3 has 15 amino acids. The V gene's germline CDR1 is SNHLY and CDR2 FYNNEI. Deletions cut 4 bases from V and 5 bases from J, with 17 bases between. In DNA, the CDR3 is TGTGCCAGCAGTGGAATAGCAGGGGTGGGGGAGACCCAGTACTTC. It specifies CASSGIAGVGETQYF.

The chain couples TRBV19 to TRBJ1-5; tentative D call: TRBD1 (5 bases). V lost 7 bases and J lost 7, with 14 bases in between. Germline V lookup: CDR1 LNHDA, CDR2 SQIVND (reference sequence). This CDR3 has 13 amino acids. CDR3 in amino acids: CASTMAGGQPQHF. In nucleotides, the CDR3 is TGTGCCAGTACCATGGCGGGGGGGCAGCCCCAGCATTTT.

The CDR3 nucleotides read TGTGCCAGCAGCCCGGACTCCTCTAATCATTACGAGCAGTACTTC. It codes for CASSPDSSNHYEQYF. This sequence joins TRBV13 and TRBJ2-7, with D perhaps matching TRBD2 (5 bases). This CDR3 is 15 amino acids long. Looked up from germline, CDR1 is PRHDT and CDR2 is FYEKMQ (reference sequence). V was clipped by 5 bases and J by 4 bases, with 18 bases between them.

The chain links TRBV2 to TRBJ2-2, with unresolved D. Trimming took 4 bases from V and 0 from J, leaving 15 bases between them. The length of the CDR3 is 17 residues. Looked up from germline, CDR1 is SNHLY and CDR2 is FYNNEI. The CDR3 nucleotides are TGTGCCAGCAGTGCGGTCGACACAAACTCGAACACCGGGGAGCTGTTTTTT. Protein: CASSAVDTNSNTGELFF.

In its sample, this clone was seen a few times. The V gene is TRBV29-1, the J gene TRBJ2-5, with TRBD1 matching 7 bases. Near its end, the DNA agrees better with TRBJ2-7, so the J call may be wrong. Germline loops: CDR1 SQVTM, CDR2 ANQGSEA. The CDR3 is 13 residues long. The CDR3: CSVGWTGAYEQYF. In nucleotides, the CDR3 is TGCAGCGTTGGATGGACAGGCGCCTACGAGCAGTACTTC.

The chain has TRBV18 and TRBJ1-1; D perhaps matches TRBD1 (6 bases). The CDR3 is made up of 14 amino acids. CDR1 KGHSH and CDR2 LQKENI come from the germline V gene. Trimming removed 3 bases at V and 3 bases at J, with 11 bases between. The CDR3 loop reads CASSPAGAYTEAFF. The CDR3 nucleotides read TGTGCCAGCTCACCGGCAGGGGCGTACACTGAAGCTTTCTTT.

This sequence joins TRBV18 and TRBJ2-7, with D possibly being TRBD1 (6 bases). The germline gives CDR1 KGHSH, CDR2 LQKENI. CDR3 length: 14 residues. The germline V and J ends were trimmed by 5 bases and 2 bases, with 13 bases remaining between them. The CDR3 bases are TGTGCCAGCTCATCAGCGGCAGGGGCCTACGAGCAGTACTTC. It codes for CASSSAAGAYEQYF.

This rearrangement joins TRBV7-9 to TRBJ2-7; no clear D. Germline CDR1 is SEHNR and CDR2 is FQNEAQ (reference sequence). This CDR3 has 11 residues. V lost 4 bases and J 2 bases, leaving 3 bases between the germline ends. The CDR3 loop is CASSYTYEQYF. The CDR3, as DNA: TGTGCCAGCAGCTACACCTACGAGCAGTACTTC.